This TCR beta chain is from a study of T cells after yellow fever vaccination. Study-wide results and limits: Abundant clonotypes from the bulk population could contaminate FACS-sorted repertoires. Only a minor proportion of clonotypes was detected across both CD4 and CD8 compartments.

Conversion of TCR transcripts into cDNA relied on 5'RACE template switching, which added a universal primer site and UMIs. One entry per CDR3 protein, called by TCRdb with MiXCR from the 5' RACE reads. The sample includes about 150,000 distinct CDR3 sequences, approximately 6% of them seen just once. This clonotype was counted ten times or more. What it binds is unknown. V gave up 3 bases and J gave up 6 bases, with 11 bases separating them. There are 14 residues in the CDR3. Germline V gene data show CDR1 as MNHEY and CDR2 as SMNVEV (reference sequence). This specimen consisted of CD4+ T cells sorted from PBMCs, obtained on the day of the first yellow fever vaccination. This sequence joins TRBV27 and TRBJ1-4; D not resolved. The source of this sequence is a man aged 18 to 29 who received the YFV17D yellow fever vaccine. Here the CDR3 reads CASSFRNSYEKLFF. CDR3 bases: TGTGCCAGCAGTTTCCGGAACTCTTATGAAAAACTGTTTTTT.